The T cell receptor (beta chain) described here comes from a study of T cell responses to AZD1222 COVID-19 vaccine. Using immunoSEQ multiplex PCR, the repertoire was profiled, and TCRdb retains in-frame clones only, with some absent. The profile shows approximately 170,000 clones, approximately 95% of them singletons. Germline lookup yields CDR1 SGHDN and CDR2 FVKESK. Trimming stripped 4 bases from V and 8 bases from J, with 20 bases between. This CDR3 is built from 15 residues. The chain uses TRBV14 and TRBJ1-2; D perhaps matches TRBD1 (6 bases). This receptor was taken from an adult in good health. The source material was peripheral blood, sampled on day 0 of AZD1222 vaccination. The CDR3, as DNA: TGTGCCAGCAGCCCTGGACAGCTACCCCGGGGGGGCTACACCTTC. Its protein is CASSPGQLPRGGYTF.